This is a list of T cell receptor beta chains from one sample in a study of T cell repertoires in cytomegalovirus infection. TCRdb fed the reads into MiXCR, producing one record per CDR3 protein. Found here are about 740,000 distinct CDR3 sequences, approximately 34% of them singletons; the top ten hold 2.8%. Sequenced input: PBMCs. Receptors originate from a human donor in good health (CMV status not recorded). Some clones in this sample may be carry-over from other donors' samples. The CDR3 runs from the conserved cysteine through the conserved F or W. D genes are given only for firm matches. Clone size is not always given. Where it is, it says once, few, many or a class for expanded clones.

cdr3_length: 15; v_call: TRBV20-1; clone_size: .; j_call: TRBJ2-7; d_call: .; cdr3_aa: CSAFGFAEGAYEQYF; cdr3_nt: TGCAGTGCTTTTGGGTTTGCGGAGGGGGCCTACGAGCAGTACTTC
cdr3_length: 15; v_call: TRBV28; clone_size: few; j_call: TRBJ2-7; d_call: TRBD1; cdr3_aa: CASRPTGSPAYEQYF; cdr3_nt: TGTGCCAGCAGGCCGACAGGGTCACCGGCCTACGAGCAGTACTTC
cdr3_length: 15; v_call: TRBV24-1; clone_size: once; j_call: TRBJ2-2; d_call: .; cdr3_aa: CATSVIGANTGELFF; cdr3_nt: TGTGCCACCAGTGTGATAGGGGCGAACACCGGGGAGCTGTTTTTT
cdr3_length: 14; v_call: TRBV6-1; clone_size: .; j_call: TRBJ1-4; d_call: .; cdr3_aa: CASSEALGRRVVFF; cdr3_nt: TGTGCCAGCAGTGAAGCGCTAGGTCGGCGGGTGGTGTTTTTT
cdr3_length: 16; v_call: TRBV12-3/TRBV12-4; clone_size: .; j_call: TRBJ2-3; d_call: .; cdr3_aa: CASRLRELSRTDTQYF; cdr3_nt: TGTGCCAGCAGATTACGGGAATTGTCCCGCACAGATACGCAGTATTTT
cdr3_length: 16; v_call: TRBV28; clone_size: few; j_call: TRBJ2-7; d_call: .; cdr3_aa: CASPPPSGTISYEQYF; cdr3_nt: TGTGCCAGCCCACCCCCCAGCGGGACAATTTCCTACGAGCAGTACTTC
cdr3_length: 14; v_call: TRBV7-3; clone_size: few; j_call: TRBJ2-5; d_call: .; cdr3_aa: CASSLSGSPETQYF; cdr3_nt: TGTGCCAGCAGCTTAAGTGGTTCCCCCGAGACCCAGTACTTC
cdr3_length: 17; v_call: TRBV4-2; clone_size: few; j_call: TRBJ1-1; d_call: .; cdr3_aa: CASSQGGSVGLGTEAFF; cdr3_nt: TGTGCCAGCAGCCAAGGGGGCAGCGTGGGTTTGGGCACTGAAGCTTTCTTT
cdr3_length: 15; v_call: TRBV28; clone_size: .; j_call: TRBJ1-4; d_call: .; cdr3_aa: CASSLAGTGREKLFF; cdr3_nt: TGTGCCAGCAGTTTGGCCGGGACTGGGAGGGAAAAACTGTTTTTT
cdr3_length: 13; v_call: TRBV7-6; clone_size: many; j_call: TRBJ2-5; d_call: .; cdr3_aa: CASSSQGRETQYF; cdr3_nt: TGTGCCAGCAGCTCTCAGGGAAGGGAGACCCAGTACTTC
cdr3_length: 14; v_call: TRBV25-1; clone_size: few; j_call: TRBJ2-5; d_call: TRBD1; cdr3_aa: CASSFSGGAETQYF; cdr3_nt: TGTGCCAGCAGTTTTTCAGGGGGAGCGGAGACCCAGTACTTC
cdr3_length: 15; v_call: TRBV7-8; clone_size: .; j_call: TRBJ2-1; d_call: .; cdr3_aa: CATRKKTGSYNEQFF; cdr3_nt: TGTGCCACCAGGAAGAAGACAGGTTCCTACAATGAGCAGTTCTTC
cdr3_length: 14; v_call: TRBV7-9; clone_size: few; j_call: TRBJ2-2; d_call: TRBD1; cdr3_aa: CAHDRVVNGGELFF; cdr3_nt: TGTGCCCACGACAGGGTGGTAAACGGCGGGGAGCTGTTTTTT
cdr3_length: 14; v_call: TRBV28; clone_size: .; j_call: TRBJ1-1; d_call: .; cdr3_aa: CASRPGTPTTEAFF; cdr3_nt: TGTGCCAGCAGGCCAGGGACGCCGACCACTGAAGCTTTCTTT
cdr3_length: 15; v_call: TRBV7-2; clone_size: many; j_call: TRBJ2-2; d_call: .; cdr3_aa: CASSLIRGAGGELFF; cdr3_nt: TGTGCCAGCAGTCTTATCCGGGGCGCGGGCGGGGAGCTGTTTTTT
cdr3_length: 12; v_call: TRBV20-1; clone_size: once; j_call: TRBJ2-2; d_call: TRBD2; cdr3_aa: CSALAGAGELFF; cdr3_nt: TGCAGTGCCCTAGCGGGAGCCGGGGAGCTGTTTTTT
cdr3_length: 13; v_call: TRBV2; clone_size: .; j_call: TRBJ2-3; d_call: .; cdr3_aa: CASNILLGDTQYF; cdr3_nt: TGTGCCAGCAACATCTTACTCGGAGATACGCAGTATTTT
cdr3_length: 14; v_call: TRBV18; clone_size: few; j_call: TRBJ1-2; d_call: .; cdr3_aa: CASSPRTGGDGYTF; cdr3_nt: TGTGCCAGCTCACCACGGACGGGGGGCGATGGCTACACCTTC
cdr3_length: 21; v_call: TRBV6-8; clone_size: .; j_call: TRBJ2-1; d_call: TRBD2; cdr3_aa: CASSLNVRGTSSKVPYNEQFF; cdr3_nt: TGTGCCAGCAGCTTAAATGTTCGTGGGACTAGCTCTAAAGTCCCCTACAATGAGCAGTTCTTC
cdr3_length: 16; v_call: TRBV13; clone_size: .; j_call: TRBJ1-3; d_call: .; cdr3_aa: CASNNRRGIQGNTIYF; cdr3_nt: TGTGCCAGCAACAATCGAAGAGGAATTCAAGGAAACACCATATATTTT
cdr3_length: 14; v_call: TRBV28; clone_size: .; j_call: TRBJ1-5; d_call: .; cdr3_aa: CASSFREANQPQHF; cdr3_nt: TGTGCCAGCAGTTTTCGGGAGGCCAATCAGCCCCAGCATTTT
cdr3_length: 14; v_call: TRBV20-1; clone_size: .; j_call: TRBJ1-1; d_call: .; cdr3_aa: CSARDPSGNTEAFF; cdr3_nt: TGCAGTGCTAGAGATCCGTCAGGGAACACTGAAGCTTTCTTT